One sample yielded the 5 T cell receptor beta chains listed below, sequenced in a study of cytomegalovirus exposure and HLA in healthy donors. Primers included in the PCR were 60 Vbeta and 13 Jbeta primers. This table comes from immunoSEQ multiplex PCR, and its TCRdb copy is limited to in-frame clones, with some not included. Among roughly 140,000 clones listed, 65% to 85% were seen once. Material for sequencing was PBMCs. Receptors originate from a male donor in good health and CMV-seronegative.

This clone was seen more than once but under ten times. The chain employs TRBV27 and TRBJ2-7; 9 nucleotides agree with TRBD2. V lost 3 bases and J lost 3; bases outside the gene matches: 6. This CDR3 comprises 15 residues. Per germline, CDR1 MNHEY and CDR2 SMNVEV (reference sequence). The CDR3 region is CASSLRVAGVYEQYF. As DNA, the CDR3 is TGTGCCAGCAGTTTGAGGGTAGCGGGAGTCTACGAGCAGTACTTC.

Comments on this clone: The junction does not match germline at one end; this may be a read error. The same CDR3 arises from other DNA sequences in this sample as well. The V call is TRBV7-9, the J call TRBJ1-1; D gene uncertain. Germline V lookup: CDR1 SEHNR, CDR2 FQNEAQ (reference sequence). The CDR3 contains 12 residues. CDR3 region: CSSSLVGGEAFF. Here the CDR3 DNA reads TGTTCCAGCAGCTTAGTCGGCGGTGAAGCTTTCTTT.

This clone has only a few counts. The V call is TRBV25-1, the J call TRBJ2-1; possibly TRBD1 for D (5 bases). V lost 5 bases to trimming and J lost 9 bases, with 11 bases between them. Germline V CDR1 and CDR2: MGHDK, SYGVNS. CDR3 length: 12 residues. The CDR3 loop reads CASSQGKGEQFF. The CDR3 nucleotides read TGTGCCAGCAGTCAGGGAAAGGGTGAGCAGTTCTTC.

V gene TRBV2 combines with J gene TRBJ2-1; D is unclear. V shed 5 bases and J shed 2 bases, with 13 bases lying between them. Germline V lookup: CDR1 SNHLY, CDR2 FYNNEI. The CDR3 has 15 amino acids. CDR3 sequence reads: CASSKQNGAYNEQFF. DNA of the CDR3: TGTGCCAGCAGTAAGCAAAACGGAGCCTACAATGAGCAGTTCTTC.

This clone was seen a few times. The chain links TRBV4-1 to TRBJ1-1; possibly TRBD1 for D (5 bases). Germline V gene data show CDR1 as MGHRA and CDR2 as YSYEKL. CDR3 size: 17 residues. The V end lost 3 bases, the J end lost 3 bases, and 20 bases lay between the germline ends. The CDR3 DNA follows: TGCGCCAGCAGCCACATGTCTAGACCCCCGGGGGACACTGAAGCTTTCTTT. This gives the protein CASSHMSRPPGDTEAFF.